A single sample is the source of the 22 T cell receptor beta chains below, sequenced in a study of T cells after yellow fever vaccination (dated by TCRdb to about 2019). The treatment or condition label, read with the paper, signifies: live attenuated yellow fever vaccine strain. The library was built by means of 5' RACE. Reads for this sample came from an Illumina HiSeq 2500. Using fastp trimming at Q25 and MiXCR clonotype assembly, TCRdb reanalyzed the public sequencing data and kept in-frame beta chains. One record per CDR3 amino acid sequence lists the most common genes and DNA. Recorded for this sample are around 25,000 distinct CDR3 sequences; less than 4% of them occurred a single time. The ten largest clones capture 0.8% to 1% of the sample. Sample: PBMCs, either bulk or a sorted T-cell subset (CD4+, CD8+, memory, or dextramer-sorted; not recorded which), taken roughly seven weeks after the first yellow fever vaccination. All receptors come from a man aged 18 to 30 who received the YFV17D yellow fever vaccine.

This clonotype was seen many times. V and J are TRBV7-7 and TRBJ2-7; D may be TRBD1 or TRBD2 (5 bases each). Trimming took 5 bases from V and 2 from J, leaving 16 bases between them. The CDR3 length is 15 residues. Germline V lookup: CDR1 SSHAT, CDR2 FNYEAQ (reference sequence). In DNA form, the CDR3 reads TGTGCCAGCAGCAGAGGGACCGCATCGACCTACGAGCAGTACTTC. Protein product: CASSRGTASTYEQYF.

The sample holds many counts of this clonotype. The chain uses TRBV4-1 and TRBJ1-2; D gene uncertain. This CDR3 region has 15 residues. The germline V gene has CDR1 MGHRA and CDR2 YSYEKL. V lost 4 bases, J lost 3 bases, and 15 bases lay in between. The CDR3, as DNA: TGCGCCAGCAGCCGCACATCGGAAGGAGACTATGGCTACACCTTC. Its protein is CASSRTSEGDYGYTF.

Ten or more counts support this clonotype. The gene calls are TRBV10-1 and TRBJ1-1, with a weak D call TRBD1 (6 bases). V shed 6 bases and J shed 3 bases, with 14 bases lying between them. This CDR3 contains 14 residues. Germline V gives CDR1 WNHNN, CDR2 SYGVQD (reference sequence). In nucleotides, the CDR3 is TGCGCCAGCAGCCGCGGACAGTCTGACACTGAAGCTTTCTTT. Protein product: CASSRGQSDTEAFF.

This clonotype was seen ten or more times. DNA for the CDR3: TGTGCCAGCAGCTTAACCACAGGGGACGGTGGCTACACCTTC. Protein sequence: CASSLTTGDGGYTF. The chain uses TRBV7-3 and TRBJ1-2; 7 bases fit TRBD1. This CDR3 spans 14 amino acids. Per the germline V gene, CDR1 is SGHTA and CDR2 is FQGTGA. V trimming: 0 bases; J trimming: 7 bases; junction bases outside the gene matches: 5.

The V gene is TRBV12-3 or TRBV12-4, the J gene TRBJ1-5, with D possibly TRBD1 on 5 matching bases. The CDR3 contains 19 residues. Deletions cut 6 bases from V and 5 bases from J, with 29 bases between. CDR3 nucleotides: TGTGCCAGCAGATTCAGAGAGGTAGGGACGAAAAAAGGGGATCAGCCCCAGCATTTT. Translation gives CASRFREVGTKKGDQPQHF.

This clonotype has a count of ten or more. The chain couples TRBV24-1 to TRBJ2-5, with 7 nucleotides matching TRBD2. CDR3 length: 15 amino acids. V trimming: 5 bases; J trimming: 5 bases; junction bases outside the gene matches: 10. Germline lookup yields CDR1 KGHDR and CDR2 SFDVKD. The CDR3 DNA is TGTGCCACCAGTGGCCACGGACTAGACAGCGAGACCCAGTACTTC. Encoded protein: CATSGHGLDSETQYF.

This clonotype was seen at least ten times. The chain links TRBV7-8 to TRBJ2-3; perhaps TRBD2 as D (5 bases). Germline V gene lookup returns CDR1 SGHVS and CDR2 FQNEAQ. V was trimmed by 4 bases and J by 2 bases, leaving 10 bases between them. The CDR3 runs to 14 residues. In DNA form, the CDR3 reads TGTGCCAGCAGCTGGGAGTGGCACACAGATACGCAGTATTTT. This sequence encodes CASSWEWHTDTQYF.

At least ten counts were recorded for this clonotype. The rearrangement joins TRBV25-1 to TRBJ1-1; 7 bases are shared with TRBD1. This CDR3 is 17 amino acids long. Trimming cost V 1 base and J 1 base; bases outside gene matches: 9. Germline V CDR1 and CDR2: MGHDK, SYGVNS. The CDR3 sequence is CASSEWGGQYGNTEAFF. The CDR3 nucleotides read TGTGCCAGCAGTGAATGGGGGGGACAGTATGGGAACACTGAAGCTTTCTTT.

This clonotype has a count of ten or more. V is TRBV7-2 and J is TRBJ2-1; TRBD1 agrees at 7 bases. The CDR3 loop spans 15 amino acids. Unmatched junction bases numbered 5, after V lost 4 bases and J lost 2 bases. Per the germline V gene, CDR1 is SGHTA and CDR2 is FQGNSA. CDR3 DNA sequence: TGTGCCAGCAGCTCACAGGGGCTCCCCTACAATGAGCAGTTCTTC. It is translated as CASSSQGLPYNEQFF.

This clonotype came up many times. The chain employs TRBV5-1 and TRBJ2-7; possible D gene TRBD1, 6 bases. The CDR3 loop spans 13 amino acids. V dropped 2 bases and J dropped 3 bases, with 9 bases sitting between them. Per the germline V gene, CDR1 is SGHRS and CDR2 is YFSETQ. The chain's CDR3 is CASSLQGGYEQYV. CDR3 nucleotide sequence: TGCGCCAGCAGCTTACAGGGTGGCTACGAGCAGTACGTC.

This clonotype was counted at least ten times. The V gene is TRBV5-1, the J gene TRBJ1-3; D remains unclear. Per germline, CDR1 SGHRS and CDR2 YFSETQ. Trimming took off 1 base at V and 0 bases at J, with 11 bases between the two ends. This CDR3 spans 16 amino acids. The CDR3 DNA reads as TGCGCCAGCAGCTTGTCGACGGGCTCCTCTGGAAACACCATATATTTT. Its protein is CASSLSTGSSGNTIYF.

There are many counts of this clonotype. CDR3 DNA: TGTGCCAGCAGCTTGTCAGGGGGCGGCTACACCTTC. The encoded protein is CASSLSGGGYTF. V gene TRBV5-5 combines with J gene TRBJ1-2; TRBD1 aligns across 8 bases. V shed 1 base and J 8 bases; nucleotides not matched to a gene: 1. This CDR3 contains 12 residues. Germline V gene sequence: CDR1 SGHKS, CDR2 YYEKEE (reference sequence).

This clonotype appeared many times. CDR3 residues: CASSSLRPAPNQPQHF. The CDR3 DNA is TGTGCCAGCAGTTCCCTTAGACCTGCCCCTAATCAGCCCCAGCATTTT. The chain couples TRBV27 to TRBJ1-5, with D unclear. Germline V gives CDR1 MNHEY, CDR2 SMNVEV (reference sequence). Deletions cut 4 bases from V and 4 bases from J, with 17 bases between. CDR3 length: 16 amino acids.

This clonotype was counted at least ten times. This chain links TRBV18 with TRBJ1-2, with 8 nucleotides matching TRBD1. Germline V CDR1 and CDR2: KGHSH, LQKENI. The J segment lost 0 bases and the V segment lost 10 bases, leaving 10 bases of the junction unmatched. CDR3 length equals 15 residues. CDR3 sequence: CATGQGKPPNYGYTF. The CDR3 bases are TGTGCCACCGGACAGGGAAAGCCCCCTAACTATGGCTACACCTTC.

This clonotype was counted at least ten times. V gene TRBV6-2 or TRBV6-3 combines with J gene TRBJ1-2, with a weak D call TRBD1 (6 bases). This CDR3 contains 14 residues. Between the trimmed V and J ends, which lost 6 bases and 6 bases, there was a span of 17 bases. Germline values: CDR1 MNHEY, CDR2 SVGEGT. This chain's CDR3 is CASRSGRTADGYTF. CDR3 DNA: TGTGCCAGCAGGAGCGGGCGGACAGCAGATGGCTACACCTTC.

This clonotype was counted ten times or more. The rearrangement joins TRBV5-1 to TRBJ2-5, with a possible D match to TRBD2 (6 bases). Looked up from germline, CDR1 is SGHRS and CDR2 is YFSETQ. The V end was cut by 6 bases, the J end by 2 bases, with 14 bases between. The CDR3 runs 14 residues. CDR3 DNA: TGCGCCAGCACCTGGAGGGGCAGTCAAGAGACCCAGTACTTC. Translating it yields CASTWRGSQETQYF. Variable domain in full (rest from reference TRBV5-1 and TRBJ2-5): KAGVTQTPRYLIKTRGQQVTLSCSPISGHRSVSWYQQTPGQGLQFLFEYFSETQRNKGNFPGRFSGRQFSNSRSEMNVSTLELGDSALYLCASTWRGSQETQYFGPGTRLLVL.

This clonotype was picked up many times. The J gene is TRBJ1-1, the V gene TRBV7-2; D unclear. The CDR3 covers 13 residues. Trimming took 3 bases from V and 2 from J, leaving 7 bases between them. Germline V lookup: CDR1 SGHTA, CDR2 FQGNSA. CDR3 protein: CASSFQDNTEAFF. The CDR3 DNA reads TGTGCCAGCAGCTTCCAGGACAACACTGAAGCTTTCTTT.

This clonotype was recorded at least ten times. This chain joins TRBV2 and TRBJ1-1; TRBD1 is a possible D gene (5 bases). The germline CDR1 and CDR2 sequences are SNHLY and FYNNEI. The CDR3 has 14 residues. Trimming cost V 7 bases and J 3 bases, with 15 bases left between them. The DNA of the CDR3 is TGTGCCAGCATCGTTGGGGGAATGGACACTGAAGCTTTCTTT. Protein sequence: CASIVGGMDTEAFF.

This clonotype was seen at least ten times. For the CDR3, the DNA is TGCAGTGCTAGAGATTTGACCACCTCCTACAATGAGCAGTTCTTC. Translation gives CSARDLTTSYNEQFF. V and J are TRBV20-1 and TRBJ2-1, with unresolved D. Per the germline V gene, CDR1 is DFQATT and CDR2 is SNEGSKA (reference sequence). V dropped 0 bases and J dropped 0 bases, with 9 bases sitting between them. This CDR3 region has 15 residues.

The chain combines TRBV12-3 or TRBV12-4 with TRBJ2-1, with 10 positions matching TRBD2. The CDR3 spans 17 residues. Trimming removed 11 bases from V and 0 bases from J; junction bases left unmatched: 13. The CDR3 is CAFCFYSGGSSYNEQFF. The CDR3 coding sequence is TGTGCCTTCTGTTTCTATAGCGGGGGGAGCTCCTACAATGAGCAGTTCTTC.

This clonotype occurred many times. CDR3 DNA sequence: TGCGCCAGCAGCTTGACGAGGGACCCAGGAGGAGATACGCAGTATTTT. Amino acid sequence: CASSLTRDPGGDTQYF. The rearrangement joins TRBV5-1 to TRBJ2-3; D may be TRBD1 or TRBD2 (5 bases each). Trimming took off 1 base at V and 5 bases at J, with 17 bases between the two ends. The CDR3 consists of 16 residues. The germline V gene encodes CDR1 SGHRS and CDR2 YFSETQ.

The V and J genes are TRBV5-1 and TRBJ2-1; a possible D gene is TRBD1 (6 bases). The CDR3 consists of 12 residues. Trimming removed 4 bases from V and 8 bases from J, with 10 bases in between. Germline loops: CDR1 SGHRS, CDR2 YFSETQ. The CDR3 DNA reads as TGCGCCAGCAGCCGGACAGAATATGAGCAGTTCTTC. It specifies CASSRTEYEQFF.